This TCR beta chain was sequenced for a study of beta chain features in type 1 diabetes. A word on this clone: The antigen is undetermined.

Study conclusions and caveats: For cells with high TCR expression, cDNA sequencing could yield over-representation.

Sequenced material consisted of expressed TCRB transcripts (all of the isolated RNA was reverse transcribed). Measured with immunoSEQ multiplex PCR; TCRdb has only the in-frame clones, and not every one. The sample lists fewer than 500,000 clones, roughly 14% occurring once. This clonotype originated in a man aged 25-45 years in good health. Sequencing was performed on naive CD4+ T cells from blood.

In nucleotides, the CDR3 is TGTGCCAGCAGGCCCTTAGCGGGAGGGCCCACAGATACGCAGTATTTT. Its protein is CASRPLAGGPTDTQYF. V gene TRBV5-4 combines with J gene TRBJ2-3, with 11 bases aligning to TRBD2. Looked up from germline, CDR1 is SGHNT and CDR2 is YYREEE (reference sequence). The V segment lost 5 bases and the J segment 2 bases; nucleotides outside the gene matches: 7. This CDR3 is 16 amino acids long.